The table lists the clone carrying this TCR beta chain with a few counts. Its specificity is not known. TCRdb called the reads again in MiXCR, with one record for every CDR3 protein. The sample holds 380,000 or so distinct CDR3 sequences, about 32% seen once. This sample was included in a study of T cell repertoires in cytomegalovirus infection. Study-level background: Matching HLA type, along with CMV infection, was indicated by public TCR beta signatures.

Trimming removed 5 bases at V and 6 bases at J, with 19 bases between. Germline CDR1 reads SEHNR; CDR2 reads FQNEAQ (reference sequence). There are 15 residues in the CDR3. The sample here was cultured PBMCs, taken from culture after CMV antigen stimulation. The chain combines TRBV7-9 with TRBJ1-2; no definite D call. This clonotype was obtained from a human donor in good health (CMV status not recorded). Some clones in this sample may be carry-over from other donors' samples. Here the CDR3 DNA reads TGTGCCAGCAGCCGCGAACACCGCGGGGTTGATGGCTACACCTTC. Encoded protein: CASSREHRGVDGYTF. Using reference TRBV7-9 and TRBJ1-2 for the parts outside the CDR3, the full variable domain is DTGVSQNPRHKITKRGQNVTFRCDPISEHNRLYWYRQTLGQGPEFLTYFQNEAQLEKSRLLSDRFSAERPKGSFSTLEIQRTEQGDSAMYLCASSREHRGVDGYTFGSGTRLTVV.